These 3 T cell receptor beta chains were all obtained from the same sample, sequenced in a study of read filtering for tumor transcriptome and immune sequencing. Molecular barcoded adaptors covering alpha/delta and beta/gamma chains were used on about 0.4 ug RNA. Each CDR3 protein is one row after TCRdb ran MiXCR on the reads. There are 75,000 to 90,000 distinct CDR3 sequences in the sample; approximately 13% occur only once, and about 15% lies in the top ten. The sequenced sample consisted of a population of CD138-negative cells sorted from bone marrow. The receptor set was obtained from a donor aged 40 or over with multiple myeloma.

There are many counts of this clonotype. V usage is TRBV5-1 and J usage is TRBJ2-1; 9 nucleotides line up with TRBD2. This CDR3 is built from 14 residues. Unmatched junction bases numbered 5, after V lost 0 bases and J lost 10 bases. Germline CDR1 is SGHRS and CDR2 is YFSETQ. CDR3 nucleotide sequence: TGCGCCAGCAGCTTGGAATTTAGCGGGAGCGAGCAGTTCTTC. Its protein product is CASSLEFSGSEQFF.

In its sample, this clonotype was seen many times. The chain uses TRBV6-6 and TRBJ1-5; 9 bases agree with TRBD1. CDR3 length: 13 residues. Germline CDR1 and CDR2: MNHNY and SVGAGI (reference sequence). Trimming took 6 bases from V and 7 from J; bases not matched to a gene: 4. The CDR3 coding sequence is TGTGCCAGCAGGCCGGGACAGGGACAGCCCCAGCATTTT. Translation gives CASRPGQGQPQHF.

This clonotype was seen a handful of times. A much larger clone lies a single base off, so this may be a read error. It is likely a read error, because the conserved phenylalanine at the end of the CDR3 is missing. The chain has TRBV24-1 and TRBJ1-5; D is unclear. Germline V gene sequence: CDR1 KGHDR, CDR2 SFDVKD. The CDR3 is 12 amino acids. Trimming left V 0 bases short and J 4 bases short, with 0 bases between. Written as DNA, the CDR3 is TGTGCCACCAGTGATTTGAATCAGCCCCAGCATTCT. It specifies CATSDLNQPQHS.